Sequencing of this T cell receptor (beta chain) was carried out in a study of cytomegalovirus exposure and HLA in healthy donors. V gave up 3 bases and J gave up 7 bases, with 13 bases separating them. This CDR3 region has 14 residues. Germline loops: CDR1 MDHEN, CDR2 SYDVKM. Some clones are missing from TCRdb's copy, which holds only in-frame ones; the method was immunoSEQ multiplex PCR. The repertoire holds about 330,000 clones, with around 90% as singletons. This chain joins TRBV28 and TRBJ2-4; D is perhaps TRBD1 (6 bases). Input material: PBMCs. The clonotype comes from a woman aged 25 to 39 in good health and CMV-seropositive. This chain's CDR3 is CASSFPYRENIQYF. The DNA for the CDR3 is TGTGCCAGCAGTTTCCCCTACAGGGAGAACATTCAGTACTTC.